The present T cell receptor (beta chain) was sequenced within a study of cytomegalovirus exposure and HLA in healthy donors. In the case of this clone: Its specificity is unknown.

CDR1 SGHDT and CDR2 YYEEEE come from the germline V gene. CDR3 length: 15 residues. J was trimmed by 2 bases and V by 3 bases; bases with no gene match: 4. Use of 60 Vbeta and 13 Jbeta primers characterized the PCR. Libraries were prepared by immunoSEQ multiplex PCR; TCRdb keeps only in-frame clonotypes and omits some of them. The sample table includes 40,000 to 60,000 clones. Study-wide points: Later on, an analysis showed TCR association rates differing by HLA locus, with DRB1 the most and HLA-C the fewest. Common viral pathogens (according to a later analysis) appeared linked to several of the most significant clusters.

The specimen was PBMCs. This sequence originates from a female donor in good health and CMV-seronegative. The genes are TRBV5-6 and TRBJ1-5; TRBD1 matches at 8 bases. Here the CDR3 reads CASSSRGHGNQPQHF. The DNA of the CDR3 is TGTGCCAGCAGCTCCAGGGGGCACGGCAATCAGCCCCAGCATTTT.